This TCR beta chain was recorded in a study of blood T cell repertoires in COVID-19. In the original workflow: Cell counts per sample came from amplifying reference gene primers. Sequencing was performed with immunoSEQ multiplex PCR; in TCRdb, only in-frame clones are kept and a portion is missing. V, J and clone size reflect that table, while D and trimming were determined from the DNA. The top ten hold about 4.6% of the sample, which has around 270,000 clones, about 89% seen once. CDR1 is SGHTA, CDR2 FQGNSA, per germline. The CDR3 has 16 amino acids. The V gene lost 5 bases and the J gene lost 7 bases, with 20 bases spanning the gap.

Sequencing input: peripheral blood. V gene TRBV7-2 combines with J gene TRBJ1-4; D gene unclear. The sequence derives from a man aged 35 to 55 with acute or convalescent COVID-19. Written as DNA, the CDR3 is TGTGCCAGCAGCCTACGAACGTCGTCCCTTTTTGAAAAACTGTTTTTT. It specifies CASSLRTSSLFEKLFF.